Listed below are T cell receptor beta chains from one sample, sequenced in a study of regulatory T cells in long-lasting Graves disease. In TCRdb, the multiplex PCR reads were re-called with MiXCR into one record per CDR3 protein. The sample contains about 380,000 distinct CDR3 sequences, around 16% of which appear only once. Here the sequenced sample was peripheral blood mononuclear cells (PBMCs), taken at new diagnosis, from a patient treated with antithyroid drugs. The receptors here all came from a female donor with Graves disease. Each CDR3 is given with its conserved first and last residue. A D gene is named only where the DNA matches it firmly. Clone size is shown for a subset of rows, as once, few, many or a class of expanded clone.

j_call clone_size v_call d_call cdr3_nt cdr3_aa
TRBJ1-1 many TRBV9 - TGTGCCAGCAGTGGGACCGCGAGTCTTCGGACTGAAGCTTTCTTT CASSGTASLRTEAFF
TRBJ1-2 few TRBV5-1 - TGCGCCAGCAGTCGTGGACAGAGAGATGGCTACACCTTC CASSRGQRDGYTF
TRBJ1-6 many TRBV7-3 TRBD1 TGTGCCAGCAGCTTAATGGGACAGAATAATTCACCCCTCCACTTT CASSLMGQNNSPLHF
TRBJ2-1 few TRBV5-1 TRBD2 TGCGCCAGCAGCCAAGGAACTAGCGGCCACAATGAGCAGTTCTTC CASSQGTSGHNEQFF
TRBJ2-1 - TRBV5-4 TRBD2 TGTGCCAGCAGCCACCCCCAACAGACTAGCGAGCGCAATGAGCAGTTCTTC CASSHPQQTSERNEQFF
TRBJ2-2 many TRBV20-1 TRBD2 TGCAGTGCTACTAGCGGGGGGGACACCGGGGAGCTGTTTTTT CSATSGGDTGELFF
TRBJ1-6 - TRBV28 - TGTGCCAGCAGTGTTGGTTCACCCCTCCACTTT CASSVGSPLHF
TRBJ2-1 few TRBV5-1 - TGCGCCAGCAAGGGGCTCCGTCGGCACCACTCCTACAATGAGCAGTTCTTC CASKGLRRHHSYNEQFF
TRBJ2-1 many TRBV20-1 - TGCAGTGCAATCCGGGACTGGGAGCTGGAGCAGTTCTTC CSAIRDWELEQFF
TRBJ2-1 many TRBV6-2/TRBV6-3 - TGTGCCAGCAGTGAGCAGGGTATCAGTCCCTTTTACAATGAGCAGTTCTTC CASSEQGISPFYNEQFF
TRBJ2-2 - TRBV12-3/TRBV12-4 - TGTGCCAGCCAGGGCGGCGGGGAGCTGTTTTTT CASQGGGELFF
TRBJ1-1 many TRBV28 TRBD1 TGTGCCAGCACCTTAAAGACAGGGGTTGGAAACACTGAAGCTTTCTTT CASTLKTGVGNTEAFF
TRBJ2-3 many TRBV18 - TGTGCCAGCTCACCACCGGGGGTCACAGATACGCAGTATTTT CASSPPGVTDTQYF
TRBJ1-5 few TRBV7-6 TRBD1 TGTGCCAGCAGCTTAGAATCCGGGACAGGGGGCTTCAATCAGCCCCAGCATTTT CASSLESGTGGFNQPQHF
TRBJ1-1 few TRBV27 - TGTGCCAGCAGATTCAGTTTTACCGCGGAGGACACTGAAGCTTTCTTT CASRFSFTAEDTEAFF
TRBJ2-7 few TRBV20-1 - TGCAGTGCTAGAGATAGACGCAATACGACCTACGAGCAGTACTTC CSARDRRNTTYEQYF
TRBJ2-3 - TRBV24-1 TRBD2 TGTGCCACCAGTGATAAGACTAGCCGGACTCTCGATACGCAGTATTTT CATSDKTSRTLDTQYF
TRBJ1-6 many TRBV30 - TGTGCCTGGAGTGTAACCACCGCTGGAAATTCACCCCTCCACTTT CAWSVTTAGNSPLHF
TRBJ2-3 many TRBV20-1 TRBD2 TGCAGTGCTAGAGTGTCTCCGGGACTAGCGGGAGTGGGGGACACAGATACGCAGTATTTT CSARVSPGLAGVGDTDTQYF
TRBJ2-7 few TRBV28 - TGTGCCAGCAGTCGAAACGAGCAGTACTTC CASSRNEQYF
TRBJ1-2 - TRBV5-1 - TGCGCCAGCAGCTTGGGGGATCCAGTCGGCTATGGCTACACCTTC CASSLGDPVGYGYTF
TRBJ2-5 - TRBV7-9 TRBD1 TGTGCCAGCAGCTTAGGACAGGGGGCCCTCCAAGAGACCCAGTGCTTC CASSLGQGALQETQCF
TRBJ2-4 many TRBV20-1 - TGCAGTGCTAGAGTTCCGACCCCCCACATTCAGTACTTC CSARVPTPHIQYF
TRBJ2-1 many TRBV24-1 - TGTGCCACCAGTGACACCGGGACCTCATACGATGGGTATGAGCAGTTCTTC CATSDTGTSYDGYEQFF
TRBJ2-7 many TRBV7-2 - TGTGCCAGCAGCTCCCTAACCGACGAGCAGTACTTC CASSSLTDEQYF
TRBJ2-5 many TRBV3-1 - TGTGCCGTAGGTGGGCAAGAGACCCAGTACTTC CAVGGQETQYF
TRBJ1-2 many TRBV27 - TGTGCCAGCAGTTCGTCCGGCACTTTTGTGCCCATCTATGGCTACACCTTC CASSSSGTFVPIYGYTF